This TCR beta chain originates from a study of control samples from healthy donors and cancer patients. Repertoires were generated with immunoSEQ multiplex PCR, while TCRdb's copy carries only in-frame clones and drops some. The sample records fewer than 300,000 clones, over 70% being singletons. Sequenced sample: PBMCs. The origin of this receptor is a woman between 55 and 75 years old with lung cancer.

The CDR3 spells CASSPNPGNTEAFF. For the CDR3, the DNA is TGTGCCAGCAGCCCGAACCCGGGAAACACTGAAGCTTTCTTT. The chain combines TRBV9 with TRBJ1-1; D not resolved. Germline CDR1 is SGDLS and CDR2 is YYNGEE. Trimming took off 4 bases at V and 2 bases at J, with 12 bases between the two ends. This CDR3 has 14 residues.